The 21 T cell receptor beta chains reported below all come from one sample, sequenced in a study of CD8+ T cells in alopecia areata. The treatment: oral pan-JAK inhibitor, 5-10 mg twice daily. The authors extracted RNA and reverse transcribed it into cDNA as the sequencing template. The protocol was immunoSEQ multiplex PCR, while the TCRdb copy is restricted to in-frame clones and leaves out a portion. The sample lists 150,000 to 200,000 clones, 50% to 75% occurring once. This material consisted of CD4+ T cells sorted from blood, taken at week 56, from a patient treated with tofacitinib. These TCRs come from a human donor with alopecia areata.

This clone occurred a few times. This chain joins TRBV15 and TRBJ2-7; possible D gene TRBD2, 6 bases. V was shortened by 3 bases and J by 2 bases, with 8 bases between the two germline ends. Germline V gene data show CDR1 as LNHNV and CDR2 as YYDKDF (reference sequence). The CDR3 is 13 residues long. The CDR3, as DNA: TGTGCCACCAGCAGCGGGAGTCCCTACGAGCAGTACTTC. Protein: CATSSGSPYEQYF.

The V and J genes are TRBV19 and TRBJ2-3; D is undetermined. The CDR3 sequence is 13 residues long. Germline assignment: CDR1 LNHDA and CDR2 SQIVND (reference sequence). Trimming pared 5 bases from V and 6 bases from J, leaving 12 bases between. The CDR3 spells CASSAGGWDTQYF. The CDR3 coding sequence is TGTGCCAGTAGTGCCGGTGGATGGGATACGCAGTATTTT.

This clone has a handful of counts. The V and J genes are TRBV29-1 and TRBJ1-2; the D is unclear. Germline V gives CDR1 SQVTM, CDR2 ANQGSEA. Trimming removed 5 bases at V and 2 bases at J, with 9 bases between. The CDR3 sequence is 12 residues long. The CDR3 spells CSVQQTNYGYTF. In nucleotides, the CDR3 is TGCAGCGTTCAGCAGACGAACTATGGCTACACCTTC.

The rearrangement uses TRBV30 and TRBJ1-2; 9 bases fit TRBD1. V shed 7 bases, J shed 7 bases, and the junction held 7 bases outside the gene matches. This CDR3 region has 12 residues. Germline lookup yields CDR1 GTSNPN and CDR2 SVGIG (reference sequence). The CDR3 DNA sequence: TGTGCCTTGCGGGGACAGGGTGGTGGCTACACCTTC. Encoded protein: CALRGQGGGYTF.

The chain couples TRBV29-1 to TRBJ2-7; 10 bases align to TRBD2. V dropped 4 bases and J dropped 6; count of bases not matched to a gene: 9. The V gene's germline CDR1 is SQVTM and CDR2 ANQGSEA. The CDR3 length is 14 residues. The CDR3 nucleotides are TGCAGCGTTGGTATTAAGCGGGGGGGCGGCGAGCAGTACTTC. Its translation: CSVGIKRGGGEQYF.

This clone was seen a single time. The rearrangement uses TRBV5-4 and TRBJ2-2, with 10 nucleotides matching TRBD2. Germline CDR1 is SGHNT and CDR2 is YYREEE (reference sequence). The CDR3 has 17 amino acids. The V and J ends lost 0 bases and 5 bases, in that order; junction bases with no gene match: 7. The CDR3 DNA is TGTGCCAGCAGCTTGGTAGCGGGGGGCGTAAGAACCGGGGAGCTGTTTTTT. It codes for CASSLVAGGVRTGELFF.

The chain is built from TRBV30 and TRBJ2-3, with 13 bases fitting TRBD2. Germline CDR1 is GTSNPN and CDR2 is SVGIG (reference sequence). Germline trimming cut 3 bases from V and 6 bases from J; bases unmatched to any gene: 6. This CDR3 has 15 residues. Written as DNA, the CDR3 is TGTGCCTGGAGCCTACTAGCGGGGGGGCCTGATACGCAGTATTTT. This sequence encodes CAWSLLAGGPDTQYF.

V gene TRBV2 combines with J gene TRBJ2-7; TRBD1 aligns across 10 bases. CDR3 length: 13 residues. V lost 8 bases, J lost 2 bases, and 3 bases stayed unmatched. CDR1 SNHLY and CDR2 FYNNEI come from the germline V gene. The CDR3 sequence is CASPGQGTYEQYF. The CDR3 nucleotides are TGTGCCAGCCCGGGACAGGGGACCTACGAGCAGTACTTC. Drawing the rest from reference TRBV2 and TRBJ2-7, the complete variable domain is EPEVTQTPSHQVTQMGQEVILRCVPISNHLYFYWYRQILGQKVEFLVSFYNNEISEKSEIFDDQFSVERPDGSNFTLKIRSTKLEDSAMYFCASPGQGTYEQYFGPGTRLTVT.

This clone was counted a few times. This chain uses TRBV4-2 with TRBJ1-4, with no clear D. V was shortened by 2 bases and J by 6 bases, with 13 bases between the two germline ends. The CDR3 extends over 15 amino acids. Germline V gene data show CDR1 as LGHNA and CDR2 as YNFKEQ. The CDR3 DNA reads TGTGCCAGCAGCCAAAAACTCCCGTGGGATGAAAAACTGTTTTTT. Protein: CASSQKLPWDEKLFF.

This clone has more than one count but fewer than ten. V and J are TRBV4-1 and TRBJ2-5, with a tentative D call TRBD2 (5 bases). In germline, CDR1 is MGHRA, CDR2 YSYEKL. V lost 0 bases and J 7 bases, leaving 6 bases between the germline ends. The CDR3 runs 12 residues. The CDR3 bases are TGCGCCAGCAGCCAAGATGCGGGGACCCAGTACTTC. Protein sequence: CASSQDAGTQYF.

The V and J genes are TRBV15 and TRBJ2-1; D might be TRBD1 (6 bases). Germline CDR1 is LNHNV and CDR2 is YYDKDF (reference sequence). Trimming shortened V by 3 bases and J by 5 bases, and 14 bases separated the two germline ends. CDR3 length: 15 residues. CDR3 loop: CATSRSRGGNNEQFF. CDR3 DNA: TGTGCCACCAGCAGGTCCCGAGGGGGTAACAATGAGCAGTTCTTC.

The V and J genes are TRBV6-1 and TRBJ2-3; D unresolved. Germline V lookup: CDR1 MNHNS, CDR2 SASEGT. The V gene lost 8 bases and the J gene lost 4 bases, with 10 bases spanning the gap. This CDR3 comprises 12 residues. CDR3 in DNA: TGTGCCAGCGGCGATGGGGCAGATACGCAGTATTTT. This codes for CASGDGADTQYF.

Remarks on this clone: The junction shows a germline mismatch at one end, possibly a read error. The chain employs TRBV7-7 and TRBJ2-3, with D unresolved. This CDR3 has 13 residues. Germline V gene sequence: CDR1 SSHAT, CDR2 FNYEAQ (reference sequence). The CDR3 protein is CASSLDVGDTQYF. CDR3 in DNA: TGTGCTAGCAGCTTAGACGTAGGAGATACGCAGTATTTT.

The V gene is TRBV6-5, the J gene TRBJ2-3; D call uncertain. Trimming shortened V by 2 bases and J by 5 bases, and 11 bases separated the two germline ends. This CDR3 comprises 14 residues. Per the germline V gene, CDR1 is MNHEY and CDR2 is SVGAGI. The CDR3 coding sequence is TGTGCCAGCAGTTACAGTCCCAGCCAAGATACGCAGTATTTT. This gives the protein CASSYSPSQDTQYF.

The rearrangement joins TRBV2 to TRBJ2-6; D ambiguous. V dropped 7 bases and J dropped 2 bases, with 6 bases sitting between them. CDR3 length: 13 residues. Germline-derived CDR1 and CDR2 are SNHLY and FYNNEI. CDR3 protein: CASNRAGANVLTF. In nucleotides, the CDR3 is TGTGCCAGCAACCGGGCTGGGGCCAACGTCCTGACTTTC.

V gene TRBV5-4 combines with J gene TRBJ1-2; D not certain. CDR1 is SGHNT and CDR2 is YYREEE in the germline V gene (reference sequence). There are 14 residues in the CDR3. The V gene lost 4 bases and the J gene lost 2 bases, with 12 bases spanning the gap. The CDR3 nucleotides are TGTGCCAGCAGCCAACGGGAGAGAAACTATGGCTACACCTTC. Its translation: CASSQRERNYGYTF.

This clone was found a few times. The rearrangement uses TRBV6-6 and TRBJ2-7; D is unclear. The CDR3 sequence is 12 residues long. V shed 2 bases and J shed 6 bases, with 8 bases lying between them. Germline loops: CDR1 MNHNY, CDR2 SVGAGI (reference sequence). The DNA for the CDR3 is TGTGCCAGCAGTTACACTGAACCCGAGCAGTACTTC. It specifies CASSYTEPEQYF.

This rearrangement joins TRBV7-2 to TRBJ2-7, with D possibly called TRBD1 or TRBD2 (7 bases each). Germline V lookup: CDR1 SGHTA, CDR2 FQGNSA. Trimming left V 5 bases short and J 7 bases short, with 15 bases between. This CDR3 spans 13 amino acids. Here the CDR3 reads CASSPGRGLEQYF. CDR3 bases: TGTGCCAGCAGCCCTGGGAGGGGGCTAGAGCAGTACTTC.

The chain recombines TRBV30 with TRBJ1-2, with 7 bases fitting TRBD1. CDR1 and CDR2 (germline): GTSNPN, SVGIG (reference sequence). V was pared by 2 bases and J by 4 bases, with 16 bases of the junction left unmatched. The CDR3 consists of 17 residues. The CDR3 sequence: CAWSRGPGQGGSYGYTF. The CDR3 region has the DNA TGTGCCTGGAGTAGGGGGCCCGGCCAGGGAGGATCCTATGGCTACACCTTC.

The CDR3 sequence: CASSYSVWGTHTEAFF. The CDR3, as DNA: TGTGCCAGCAGTTACTCGGTTTGGGGAACACACACTGAAGCTTTCTTT. The rearrangement uses TRBV6-5 and TRBJ1-1, with D unclear. V was clipped by 0 bases and J by 3 bases, with 14 bases between them. In germline, CDR1 is MNHEY, CDR2 SVGAGI. The CDR3 is 16 amino acids.

This clone was seen only a few times. This chain links TRBV7-8 with TRBJ2-1; 8 bases fit TRBD1. The ends lost 5 bases at V and 2 bases at J; junction bases unmatched: 2. Germline CDR1 is SGHVS and CDR2 is FQNEAQ. There are 14 residues in the CDR3. The CDR3: CASSTQGAYNEQFF. The CDR3 coding sequence is TGTGCCAGCAGCACACAGGGGGCCTACAATGAGCAGTTCTTC.